The 27 T cell receptor beta chains below come from one sample, sequenced in a study of blood T cell repertoires in COVID-19. Sequencing was performed with immunoSEQ multiplex PCR; in TCRdb, only in-frame clones are kept and a portion is missing. This sample has some 75,000 clones, with about three quarters found just once. The sequenced sample consisted of peripheral blood. Receptor source: a woman of 80 years or more with active or convalescent COVID-19.

The chain recombines TRBV5-5 with TRBJ1-4; 8 bases line up with TRBD1. This CDR3 contains 15 residues. V trimming: 0 bases; J trimming: 4 bases; junction bases outside the gene matches: 2. Per the germline V gene, CDR1 is SGHKS and CDR2 is YYEKEE (reference sequence). The chain's CDR3 is CASSLAGQGNEKLFF. DNA of the CDR3: TGTGCCAGCAGCTTGGCAGGACAGGGTAATGAAAAACTGTTTTTT.

This chain links TRBV6-5 with TRBJ2-2, with 9 nucleotides matching TRBD2. Trimming took 8 bases from V and 3 from J; bases not matched to a gene: 1. CDR3 length equals 13 residues. Germline V lookup: CDR1 MNHEY, CDR2 SVGAGI. CDR3 loop: CASCGGDTGELFF. Written as DNA, the CDR3 is TGTGCCAGCTGCGGGGGGGACACCGGGGAGCTGTTTTTT.

The chain recombines TRBV9 with TRBJ1-6; possible D gene TRBD1, 6 bases. Trimming pared 3 bases from V and 3 bases from J, leaving 10 bases between. CDR3 size: 15 residues. Germline-derived CDR1 and CDR2 are SGDLS and YYNGEE. The CDR3 spells CASSDRTDYNSPLHF. In DNA form, the CDR3 reads TGTGCCAGCAGCGACCGGACAGACTATAATTCACCCCTCCACTTT. The whole variable domain, remainder taken from reference TRBV9 and TRBJ1-6, is DSGVTQTPKHLITATGQRVTLRCSPRSGDLSVYWYQQSLDQGLQFLIQYYNGEERAKGNILERFSAQQFPDLHSELNLSSLELGDSALYFCASSDRTDYNSPLHFGNGTRLTVT.

The chain employs TRBV10-1 and TRBJ2-7, with D possibly matching TRBD1 (5 bases). Trimming pared 8 bases from V and 1 base from J, leaving 15 bases between. CDR3 length equals 14 residues. The germline V gene encodes CDR1 WNHNN and CDR2 SYGVQD (reference sequence). CDR3 in amino acids: CASCPPRQSYEQYF. CDR3 coding DNA: TGCGCCAGCTGTCCGCCCCGACAGTCCTACGAGCAGTACTTC.

This clone was picked up a small number of times. This chain connects TRBV27 to TRBJ1-1, with 7 bases fitting TRBD1. CDR3 length: 15 residues. With 6 bases clipped from V and 1 base from J, the junction kept 8 bases outside the gene matches. CDR1 MNHEY and CDR2 SMNVEV come from the germline V gene (reference sequence). The CDR3 coding sequence is TGTGCCAGCAGCCTAGACAGGGTTGGGAACACTGAAGCTTTCTTT. Translation: CASSLDRVGNTEAFF.

V is TRBV7-2 and J is TRBJ2-7, with TRBD2 matching over 8 bases. The V and J ends lost 7 bases and 5 bases, in that order; junction bases with no gene match: 7. The CDR3 contains 13 residues. Germline assignment: CDR1 SGHTA and CDR2 FQGNSA. CDR3 nucleotides: TGTGCCAGCACCTCTCCCGGGGGGGACGAGCAGTACTTC. This gives the protein CASTSPGGDEQYF.

The CDR3 here is CASSLEAGWDTIYF. The DNA for the CDR3 is TGTGCCAGCAGTTTAGAGGCAGGGTGGGACACCATATATTTT. The V and J genes are TRBV28 and TRBJ1-3, with D perhaps TRBD1 (5 bases). The germline V gene encodes CDR1 MDHEN and CDR2 SYDVKM. V was clipped by 2 bases and J by 8 bases, with 13 bases between them. This CDR3 is built from 14 residues.

The chain has TRBV6-5 and TRBJ2-7; D not certain. This CDR3 has 12 amino acids. Per germline, CDR1 MNHEY and CDR2 SVGAGI. V shed 6 bases and J shed 0 bases, with 6 bases lying between them. The CDR3 coding sequence is TGTGCCAGCAGCGGTAGCTCCTACGAGCAGTACTTC. Translating it yields CASSGSSYEQYF.

The chain is built from TRBV3-1 (or the pseudogene TRBV3-2) and TRBJ2-3; a weak D match, TRBD1 (6 bases). Trimming took off 0 bases at V and 2 bases at J, with 12 bases between the two ends. The V gene's germline CDR1 is LGHDT and CDR2 YNNKEL (reference sequence). The CDR3 has 16 amino acids. Written as DNA, the CDR3 is TGTGCCAGCAGCCAAGATCAAGGGGGTCTCACAGATACGCAGTATTTT. Its translation: CASSQDQGGLTDTQYF.

The J gene is TRBJ2-3, the V gene TRBV6-2 or TRBV6-3; the match to TRBD2 covers 13 bases. CDR1 and CDR2 (germline): MNHEY, SVGEGT. The CDR3 is 20 residues long. With V trimmed by 2 bases and J by 1 base, 12 bases remained unmatched. The CDR3 spells CASSYPNGLAGEYGTDTQYF. Here the CDR3 DNA reads TGTGCCAGCAGTTACCCTAATGGACTAGCGGGGGAGTATGGCACAGATACGCAGTATTTT.

The rearrangement links TRBV30 to TRBJ2-5; 7 bases line up with TRBD1. The ends lost 0 bases at V and 6 bases at J; junction bases unmatched: 7. Germline CDR1 GTSNPN, CDR2 SVGIG (reference sequence). The CDR3 length is 14 residues. CDR3 in amino acids: CAWSVLDREKTQYF. The CDR3 bases are TGTGCCTGGAGTGTACTAGACAGGGAAAAGACCCAGTACTTC.

The chain uses TRBV5-6 and TRBJ2-3; D may be TRBD1 (5 bases). V lost 4 bases and J lost 4, with 16 bases in between. The CDR3 runs 15 residues. Germline values: CDR1 SGHDT, CDR2 YYEEEE. Written as DNA, the CDR3 is TGTGCCAGCAGCCCCGGGCTAGGGGCTGCAGATACGCAGTATTTT. This gives the protein CASSPGLGAADTQYF. The whole variable domain, remainder taken from reference TRBV5-6 and TRBJ2-3, is DAGVTQSPTHLIKTRGQQVTLRCSPKSGHDTVSWYQQALGQGPQFIFQYYEEEERQRGNFPDRFSGHQFPNYSSELNVNALLLGDSALYLCASSPGLGAADTQYFGPGTRLTVL.

The rearrangement joins TRBV29-1 to TRBJ2-5; 9 bases are a match to TRBD2. CDR1 SQVTM and CDR2 ANQGSEA come from the germline V gene. V shed 1 base, J shed 3 bases, and the junction held 0 bases outside the gene matches. The CDR3 consists of 13 residues. The CDR3 sequence: CSVEGLAEETQYF. DNA of the CDR3: TGCAGCGTTGAAGGACTAGCGGAAGAGACCCAGTACTTC.

The rearrangement uses TRBV15 and TRBJ2-3, with 10 bases aligning to TRBD2. This CDR3 has 16 residues. Germline CDR1 LNHNV, CDR2 YYDKDF (reference sequence). The V segment lost 0 bases and the J segment 5 bases; nucleotides outside the gene matches: 5. CDR3 protein: CATSRESGGAKDTQYF. Here the CDR3 DNA reads TGTGCCACCAGCAGAGAGAGCGGGGGGGCCAAAGATACGCAGTATTTT.

This sequence joins TRBV10-3 and TRBJ2-4, with a weak D call TRBD1 (8 bases). The V and J ends lost 2 bases and 3 bases respectively, with 14 bases between them. The CDR3 runs to 16 residues. Germline loops: CDR1 ENHRY, CDR2 SYGVKD. The CDR3 region has the DNA TGTGCCATCAGTGAGATGACAGGGGAGGGCAAAAACATTCAGTACTTC. Amino acids: CAISEMTGEGKNIQYF.

V usage is TRBV7-8 and J usage is TRBJ2-5; 13 nucleotides line up with TRBD2. V shed 5 bases and J 5 bases; nucleotides not matched to a gene: 8. The CDR3 extends over 16 amino acids. The germline V gene has CDR1 SGHVS and CDR2 FQNEAQ. The CDR3 protein is CASSVGTSGARETQYF. DNA of the CDR3: TGTGCCAGCAGCGTCGGGACTAGCGGGGCCAGGGAGACCCAGTACTTC.

The CDR3 coding sequence is TGTGCCACCAGAGGGGGGGCGGTAGGCGAAAAACTGTTTTTT. It codes for CATRGGAVGEKLFF. This chain joins TRBV15 and TRBJ1-4, with D possibly matching TRBD1 (6 bases). The V gene lost 6 bases and the J gene lost 8 bases, with 16 bases spanning the gap. The germline CDR1 and CDR2 sequences are LNHNV and YYDKDF (reference sequence). CDR3 length: 14 residues.

V is TRBV7-3 and J is TRBJ2-5, with 8 bases that match TRBD1. The CDR3 is made up of 14 amino acids. Germline CDR1 SGHTA, CDR2 FQGTGA. V was pared by 5 bases and J by 2 bases, with 4 bases of the junction left unmatched. CDR3 coding DNA: TGTGCCAGCAGCGCGGGGACAGGTCAAGAGACCCAGTACTTC. As protein: CASSAGTGQETQYF.

This clone came up a few times. In DNA form, the CDR3 reads TGTGCCAGCATAAGGGACAGGGTGAATTCACCCCTCCACTTT. Its protein is CASIRDRVNSPLHF. The rearrangement uses TRBV6-5 and TRBJ1-6; 9 nucleotides line up with TRBD1. The junction had 5 bases not matched to a gene; V was cut back by 7 bases and J by 7 bases. In germline, CDR1 is MNHEY, CDR2 SVGAGI. The CDR3 runs to 14 residues.

There are a few counts of this clone. V and J are TRBV6-1 and TRBJ1-2; weak D call: TRBD1 (5 bases). Germline lookup yields CDR1 MNHNS and CDR2 SASEGT. V was shortened by 1 base and J by 6 bases, with 15 bases between the two germline ends. CDR3 length: 15 amino acids. CDR3 sequence: CASSEGRGLGDGYTF. The CDR3 DNA reads as TGTGCCAGCAGTGAAGGGAGAGGCTTAGGGGATGGCTACACCTTC.

The sample holds a few counts of this clone. The chain couples TRBV10-3 to TRBJ2-7, with D perhaps matching TRBD2 (5 bases). V gave up 7 bases and J gave up 6 bases, with 13 bases separating them. Germline V gene sequence: CDR1 ENHRY, CDR2 SYGVKD. The CDR3 consists of 12 residues. CDR3 region: CAIMGAAGEQYF. The CDR3 nucleotides are TGTGCCATCATGGGCGCCGCGGGCGAGCAGTACTTC.

V gene TRBV12-3 or TRBV12-4 combines with J gene TRBJ2-5; the D gene is possibly TRBD1 (6 bases). The V end was cut by 6 bases, the J end by 2 bases, with 10 bases between. This CDR3 has 13 amino acids. This CDR3 reads CASRTGTQETQYF. CDR3 sequence (DNA): TGTGCCAGCAGGACAGGAACACAAGAGACCCAGTACTTC.

V and J are TRBV19 and TRBJ2-1; D is perhaps TRBD1 (6 bases). Germline-derived CDR1 and CDR2 are LNHDA and SQIVND (reference sequence). The CDR3 covers 15 residues. V was pared by 4 bases and J by 0 bases, with 10 bases between. CDR3 coding DNA: TGTGCCAGTAGTACCGGACAGAACTCCTACAATGAGCAGTTCTTC. This sequence encodes CASSTGQNSYNEQFF.

This clone occurred a few times. V usage is TRBV28 and J usage is TRBJ1-2; D call uncertain. Trimming removed 3 bases at V and 3 bases at J, with 5 bases between. CDR1 and CDR2 from the germline V gene are MDHEN and SYDVKM. The CDR3 runs 12 residues. The DNA of the CDR3 is TGTGCCAGCAGTTTCTCAGACTATGGCTACACCTTC. Protein: CASSFSDYGYTF.

This clone was counted only a few times. Other DNA sequences in the same sample also yield this CDR3. This chain links TRBV13 with TRBJ1-3; D is perhaps TRBD1 (5 bases). V lost 5 bases and J 3 bases, leaving 17 bases between the germline ends. Germline values: CDR1 PRHDT, CDR2 FYEKMQ (reference sequence). CDR3 size: 16 residues. The CDR3 spells CASSLGRQGLGNTIYF. The CDR3 DNA reads TGTGCCAGCAGCCTCGGGAGGCAGGGACTTGGAAACACCATATATTTT.

V gene TRBV29-1 combines with J gene TRBJ1-3, with D possibly TRBD1 on 5 matching bases. With 7 bases removed from V and 0 bases from J, the gap between germline ends came to 10 bases. The germline V gene encodes CDR1 SQVTM and CDR2 ANQGSEA. The CDR3 is 13 residues long. The CDR3 spells CSARQNSGNTIYF. In nucleotides, the CDR3 is TGCAGCGCTAGACAGAACTCTGGAAACACCATATATTTT.

The chain combines TRBV28 with TRBJ2-7; D might be TRBD1 (6 bases). Germline V lookup: CDR1 MDHEN, CDR2 SYDVKM. The V gene lost 3 bases and the J gene lost 2 bases, with 11 bases spanning the gap. The CDR3 totals 14 residues. The chain's CDR3 is CASSLGAGTYEQYF. The DNA of the CDR3 is TGTGCCAGCAGTTTGGGGGCAGGGACCTACGAGCAGTACTTC.